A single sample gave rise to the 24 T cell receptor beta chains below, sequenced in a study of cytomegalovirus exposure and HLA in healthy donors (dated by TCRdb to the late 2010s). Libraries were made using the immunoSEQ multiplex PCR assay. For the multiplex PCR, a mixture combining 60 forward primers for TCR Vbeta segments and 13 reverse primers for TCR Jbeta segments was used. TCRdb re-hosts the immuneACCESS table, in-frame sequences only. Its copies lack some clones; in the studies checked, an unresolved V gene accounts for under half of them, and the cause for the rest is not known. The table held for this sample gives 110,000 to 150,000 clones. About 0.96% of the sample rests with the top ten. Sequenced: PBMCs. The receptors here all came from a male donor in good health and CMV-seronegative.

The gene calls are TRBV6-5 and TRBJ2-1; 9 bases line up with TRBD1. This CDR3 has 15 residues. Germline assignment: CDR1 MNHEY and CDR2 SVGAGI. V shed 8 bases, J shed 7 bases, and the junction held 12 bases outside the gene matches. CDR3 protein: CASGRDRVIGNEQFF. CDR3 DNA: TGTGCCAGCGGCAGGGACAGGGTGATTGGGAATGAGCAGTTCTTC.

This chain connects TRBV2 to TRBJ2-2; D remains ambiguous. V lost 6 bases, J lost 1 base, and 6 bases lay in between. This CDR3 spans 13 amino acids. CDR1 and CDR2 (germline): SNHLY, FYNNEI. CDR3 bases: TGTGCCAGCAGGGCAGAGAACACCGGGGAGCTGTTTTTT. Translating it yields CASRAENTGELFF.

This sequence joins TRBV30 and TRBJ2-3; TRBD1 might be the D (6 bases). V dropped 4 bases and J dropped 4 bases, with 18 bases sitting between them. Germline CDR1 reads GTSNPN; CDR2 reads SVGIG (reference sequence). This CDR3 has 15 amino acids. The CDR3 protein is CAWTSMAGVADTQYF. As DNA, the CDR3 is TGTGCCTGGACCTCCATGGCAGGGGTGGCAGATACGCAGTATTTT.

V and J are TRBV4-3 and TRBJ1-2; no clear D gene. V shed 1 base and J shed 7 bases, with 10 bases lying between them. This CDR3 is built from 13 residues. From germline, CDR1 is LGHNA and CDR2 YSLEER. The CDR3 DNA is TGCGCCAGCAGCCAAGGGCTGCGGGGTGGCTACACCTTC. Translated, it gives CASSQGLRGGYTF.

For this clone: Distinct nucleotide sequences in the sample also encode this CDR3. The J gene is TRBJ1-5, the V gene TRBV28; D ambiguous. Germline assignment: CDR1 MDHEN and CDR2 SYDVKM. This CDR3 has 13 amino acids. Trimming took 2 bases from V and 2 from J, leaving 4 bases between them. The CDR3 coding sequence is TGTGCCAGCAGTTTACCAGGCAATCAGCCCCAGCATTTT. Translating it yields CASSLPGNQPQHF. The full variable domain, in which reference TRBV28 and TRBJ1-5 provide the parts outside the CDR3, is DVKVTQSSRYLVKRTGEKVFLECVQDMDHENMFWYRQDPGLGLRLIYFSYDVKMKEKGDIPEGYSVSREKKERFSLILESASTNQTSMYLCASSLPGNQPQHFGDGTRLSIL.

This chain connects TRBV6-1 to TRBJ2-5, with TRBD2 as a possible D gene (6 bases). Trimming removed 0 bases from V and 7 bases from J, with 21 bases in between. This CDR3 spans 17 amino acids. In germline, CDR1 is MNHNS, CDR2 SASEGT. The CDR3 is CASSEAVGGSSRLTQYF. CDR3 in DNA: TGTGCCAGCAGTGAAGCGGTCGGGGGAAGTTCTCGGTTGACCCAGTACTTC.

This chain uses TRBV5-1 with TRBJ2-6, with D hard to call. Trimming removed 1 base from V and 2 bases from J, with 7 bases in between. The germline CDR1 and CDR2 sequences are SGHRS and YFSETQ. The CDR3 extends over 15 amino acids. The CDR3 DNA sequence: TGCGCCAGCAGCTTGTGGGCTGCTGGGGCCAACGTCCTGACTTTC. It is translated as CASSLWAAGANVLTF.

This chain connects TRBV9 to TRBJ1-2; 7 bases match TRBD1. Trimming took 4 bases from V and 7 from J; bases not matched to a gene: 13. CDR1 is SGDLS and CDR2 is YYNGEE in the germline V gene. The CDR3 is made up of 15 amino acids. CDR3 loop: CASSIRDRDLGGYTF. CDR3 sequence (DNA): TGTGCCAGCAGCATCCGGGACAGAGACCTTGGTGGCTACACCTTC.

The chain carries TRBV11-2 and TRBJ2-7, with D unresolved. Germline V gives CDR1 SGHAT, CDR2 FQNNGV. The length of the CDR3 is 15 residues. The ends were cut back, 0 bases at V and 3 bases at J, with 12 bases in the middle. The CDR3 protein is CASSLDPGLGYEQYF. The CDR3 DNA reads TGTGCCAGCAGCTTAGATCCGGGTCTGGGCTACGAGCAGTACTTC.

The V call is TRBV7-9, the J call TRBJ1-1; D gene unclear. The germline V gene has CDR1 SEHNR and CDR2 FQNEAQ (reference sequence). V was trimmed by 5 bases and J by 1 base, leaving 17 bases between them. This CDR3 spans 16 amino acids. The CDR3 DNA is TGTGCCAGCAGCCCTTCTTTGAGGGAGGCGAACACTGAAGCTTTCTTT. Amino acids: CASSPSLREANTEAFF. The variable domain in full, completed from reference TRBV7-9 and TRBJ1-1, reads DTGVSQNPRHKITKRGQNVTFRCDPISEHNRLYWYRQTLGQGPEFLTYFQNEAQLEKSRLLSDRFSAERPKGSFSTLEIQRTEQGDSAMYLCASSPSLREANTEAFFGQGTRLTVV.

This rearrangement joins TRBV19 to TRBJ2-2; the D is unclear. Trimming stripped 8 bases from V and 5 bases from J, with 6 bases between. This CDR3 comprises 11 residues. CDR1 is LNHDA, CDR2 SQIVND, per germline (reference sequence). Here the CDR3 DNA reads TGTGCCAGTTCGAGTACCGGGGAGCTGTTTTTT. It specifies CASSSTGELFF.

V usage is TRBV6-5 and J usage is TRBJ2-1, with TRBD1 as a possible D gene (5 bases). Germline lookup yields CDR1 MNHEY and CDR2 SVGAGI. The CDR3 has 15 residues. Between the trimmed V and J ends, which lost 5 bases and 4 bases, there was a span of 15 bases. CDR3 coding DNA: TGTGCCAGCAGTCCCGGGCAGGGCAGTTACAATGAGCAGTTCTTC. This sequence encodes CASSPGQGSYNEQFF.

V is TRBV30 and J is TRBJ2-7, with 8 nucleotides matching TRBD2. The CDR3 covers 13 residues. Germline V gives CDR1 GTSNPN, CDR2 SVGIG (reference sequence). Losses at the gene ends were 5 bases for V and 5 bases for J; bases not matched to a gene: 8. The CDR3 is CAWANSGRDEQYF. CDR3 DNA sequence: TGTGCCTGGGCTAATTCCGGGAGGGACGAGCAGTACTTC.

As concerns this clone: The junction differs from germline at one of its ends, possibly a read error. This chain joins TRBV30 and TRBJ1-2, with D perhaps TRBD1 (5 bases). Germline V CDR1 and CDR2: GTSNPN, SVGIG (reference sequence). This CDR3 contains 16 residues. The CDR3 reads CAWSRSGQEWDYGYNF. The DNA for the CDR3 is TGTGCCTGGAGTCGGTCCGGGCAGGAATGGGACTATGGCTACAACTTC.

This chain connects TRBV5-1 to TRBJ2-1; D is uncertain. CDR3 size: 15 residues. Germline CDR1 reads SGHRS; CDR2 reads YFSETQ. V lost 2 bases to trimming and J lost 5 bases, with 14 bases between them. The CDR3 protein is CASSFGEPYDNEQFF. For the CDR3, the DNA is TGCGCCAGCAGCTTTGGAGAGCCATATGACAATGAGCAGTTCTTC.

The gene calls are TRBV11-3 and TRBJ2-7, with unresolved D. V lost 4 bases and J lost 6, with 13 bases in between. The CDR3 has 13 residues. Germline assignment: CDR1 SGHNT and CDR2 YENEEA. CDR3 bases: TGTGCCAGCAGCTCGGTTAAAACGTCCGAGCAGTACTTC. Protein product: CASSSVKTSEQYF.

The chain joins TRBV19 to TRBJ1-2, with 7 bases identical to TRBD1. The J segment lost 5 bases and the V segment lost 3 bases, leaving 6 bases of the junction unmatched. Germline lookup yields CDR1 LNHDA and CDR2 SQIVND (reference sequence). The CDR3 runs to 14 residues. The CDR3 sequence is CASSIKGQLYGYTF. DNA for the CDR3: TGTGCCAGTAGTATTAAGGGACAGCTTTATGGCTACACCTTC.

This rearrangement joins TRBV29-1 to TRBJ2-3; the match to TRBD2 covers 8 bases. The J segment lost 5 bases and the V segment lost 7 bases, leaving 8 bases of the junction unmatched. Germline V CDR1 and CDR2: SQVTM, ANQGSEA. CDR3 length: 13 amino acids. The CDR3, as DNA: TGCAGCGCCCGGGGGGCGGGAGGAGATACGCAGTATTTT. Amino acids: CSARGAGGDTQYF.

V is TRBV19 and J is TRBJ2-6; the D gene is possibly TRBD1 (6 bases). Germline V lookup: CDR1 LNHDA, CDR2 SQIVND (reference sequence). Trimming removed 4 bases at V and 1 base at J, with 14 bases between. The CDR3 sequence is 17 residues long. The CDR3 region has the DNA TGTGCCAGTAGTAGATGGACAGCTCGATCTGGGGCCAACGTCCTGACTTTC. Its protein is CASSRWTARSGANVLTF.

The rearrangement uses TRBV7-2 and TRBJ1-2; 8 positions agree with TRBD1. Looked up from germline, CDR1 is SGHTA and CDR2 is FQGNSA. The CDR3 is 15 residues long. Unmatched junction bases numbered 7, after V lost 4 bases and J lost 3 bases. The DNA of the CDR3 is TGTGCCAGCAGCTCTACGACAGGGGTGTACTATGGCTACACCTTC. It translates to CASSSTTGVYYGYTF.

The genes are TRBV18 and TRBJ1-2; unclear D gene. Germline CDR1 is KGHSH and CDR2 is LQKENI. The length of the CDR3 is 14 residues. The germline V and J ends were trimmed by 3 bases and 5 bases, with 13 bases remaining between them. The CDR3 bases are TGTGCCAGCTCACCGAACTTAGACACTTATGGCTACACCTTC. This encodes CASSPNLDTYGYTF.

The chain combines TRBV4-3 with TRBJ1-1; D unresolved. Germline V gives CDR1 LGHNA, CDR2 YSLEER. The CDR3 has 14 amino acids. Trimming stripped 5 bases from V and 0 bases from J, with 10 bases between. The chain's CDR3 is CASSSRRLNTEAFF. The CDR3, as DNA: TGCGCCAGCAGCAGTCGGAGATTGAACACTGAAGCTTTCTTT.

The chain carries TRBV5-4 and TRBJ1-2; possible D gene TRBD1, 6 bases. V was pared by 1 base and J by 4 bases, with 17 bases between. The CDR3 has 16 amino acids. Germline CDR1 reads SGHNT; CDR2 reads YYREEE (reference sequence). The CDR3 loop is CASSLLVQGLLYGYTF. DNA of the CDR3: TGTGCCAGCAGCTTGCTCGTCCAGGGGCTCCTCTATGGCTACACCTTC.

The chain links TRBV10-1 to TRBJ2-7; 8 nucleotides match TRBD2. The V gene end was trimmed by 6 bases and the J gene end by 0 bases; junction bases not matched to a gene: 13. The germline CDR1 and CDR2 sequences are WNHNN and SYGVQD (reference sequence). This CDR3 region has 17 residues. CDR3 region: CASSSGGLRDSSYEQYF. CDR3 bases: TGCGCCAGCAGCAGCGGGGGACTGCGGGATAGCTCCTACGAGCAGTACTTC.